This TCR beta chain comes out of a study of Graves' ophthalmopathy and Graves' hyperthyroidism. The germline gives CDR1 SGHTA, CDR2 FQGTGA. V shed 5 bases and J 2 bases; nucleotides not matched to a gene: 7. The length of the CDR3 is 15 residues. Stable hyperthyroidism meant no ophthalmopathy within 18 months of follow-up. CDR3 regions of TCR beta were amplified from RNA transcripts. HTBI-primed first-round RT-PCR preceded second-round multiplex PCR. One entry per CDR3 protein, called by TCRdb with MiXCR from the multiplex PCR reads. The data hold about 620,000 distinct CDR3 sequences, with about a fifth observed a single time. This clonotype came up many times.

The source of this sequence is a woman under 30 with stable Graves' hyperthyroidism. Some clones in this sample may be carry-over from other donors' samples. The V and J genes are TRBV7-3 and TRBJ1-2; TRBD1 aligns across 8 bases. Material for sequencing was peripheral blood. Here the CDR3 DNA reads TGTGCCAGCAGCCCCGGGACAGGCGTAAACTATGGCTACACCTTC. This gives the protein CASSPGTGVNYGYTF.